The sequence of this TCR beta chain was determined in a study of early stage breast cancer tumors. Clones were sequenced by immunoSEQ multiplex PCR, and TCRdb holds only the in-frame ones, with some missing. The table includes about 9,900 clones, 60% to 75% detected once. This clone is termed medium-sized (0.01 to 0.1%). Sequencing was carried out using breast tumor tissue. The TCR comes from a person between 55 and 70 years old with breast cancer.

The CDR3 sequence: CASSYRGGKNIQYF. CDR3 DNA sequence: TGTGCCAGCAGTTATCGGGGGGGCAAAAACATTCAGTACTTC. The rearrangement joins TRBV6-6 to TRBJ2-4; TRBD2 aligns across 8 bases. Germline-derived CDR1 and CDR2 are MNHNY and SVGAGI (reference sequence). This CDR3 contains 14 residues. Trimming cost V 3 bases and J 3 bases; bases outside gene matches: 1.